Listed below are T cell receptor beta chains from one sample, sequenced in a study of blood T cell repertoires in COVID-19. The protocol was immunoSEQ multiplex PCR, while the TCRdb copy is restricted to in-frame clones and leaves out a portion. In the table there are 150,000 to 200,000 clones, 60% to 85% of which are singletons. Sequencing used peripheral blood. All receptors derive from a woman between 50 and 59 years old with active or convalescent COVID-19. Each CDR3 is given with its conserved first and last residue. D genes are given only for firm matches. The size of a clone is reported for some rows only, either as once, few or many, or as a class for expanded clones.

TRBV30	TRBD1	.	TRBJ1-5	TGTGCCTACGACAGGGGGCTTGGCAATCAGCCCCAGCATTTT	CAYDRGLGNQPQHF
TRBV5-1	.	.	TRBJ2-5	TGCGCCAGCAGCTTGCTGGCAGCCGCCGGGGAGACCCAGTACTTC	CASSLLAAAGETQYF
TRBV10-3	TRBD2	once	TRBJ2-5	TGTGCCATCAGTGACCCTGGACTAGCGGGGGGGCCAGAAGGAGAGACCCAGTACTTC	CAISDPGLAGGPEGETQYF
TRBV19	.	.	TRBJ1-4	TGTGCCAGTAGTATAGATCGGGAAAGTGGTCGAAAACTGTTTTTT	CASSIDRESGRKLFF
TRBV6-5	TRBD1	.	TRBJ1-1	TGTGCCAGCAGTAGACAGGGGAGGGGAAACACTGAAGCTTTCTTT	CASSRQGRGNTEAFF
TRBV6-2/TRBV6-3	.	.	TRBJ2-1	TGTGCCAGCAGCTTATTCCAGGGCAGCTCCTACAATGAGCAGTTCTTC	CASSLFQGSSYNEQFF
TRBV3-1/TRBV3-2	TRBD2	.	TRBJ2-5	TGTGCCAGCAGACCCGATACTAGCGGTGATAGGGAGACCCAGTACTTC	CASRPDTSGDRETQYF
TRBV7-2	.	.	TRBJ1-4	TGTGCCAGCAGCTTAGCGCCTGCGGGGGCAACTAATGAAAAACTGTTTTTT	CASSLAPAGATNEKLFF
TRBV7-3	TRBD1	.	TRBJ2-3	TGTGCCAGCAGTTCCGGACAGGGTACAGATACGCAGTATTTT	CASSSGQGTDTQYF
TRBV5-6	TRBD1	.	TRBJ2-7	TGTGCCAGCAGCTATATCTGGGACAGAAGCCACTACGAGCAGTACTTC	CASSYIWDRSHYEQYF
TRBV6-6	TRBD2	.	TRBJ2-2	TGTGCCAGCAGCTACCCACTCAGGCGGGGGGGACCTAACACCGGGGAGCTGTTTTTT	CASSYPLRRGGPNTGELFF
TRBV29-1	TRBD1	once	TRBJ2-7	TGCAGCGTTGTAGGACAGGGGGGGGACGAGCAGTACTTC	CSVVGQGGDEQYF
TRBV14	TRBD1	.	TRBJ1-1	TGTGCCAGCAGCACCCGACAGGGACCCATTGAAGCTTTCTTT	CASSTRQGPIEAFF
TRBV7-6	TRBD1	.	TRBJ1-3	TGTGCCAGCAGCCCAGCACCGGGACAGGAAGTTCACACCATATATTTT	CASSPAPGQEVHTIYF
TRBV5-1	TRBD1	.	TRBJ1-1	TGCGCCAGCAGCCCCGGACAGGGGAACACTGAAGCTTTCTTT	CASSPGQGNTEAFF
TRBV27	TRBD1	.	TRBJ1-2	TGTGCCAGCAGACAATCCGGGACAGGGTTCGGCTACACCTTC	CASRQSGTGFGYTF
TRBV7-9	.	.	TRBJ1-2	TGTGCCAGCAGCCCCCCAGGCGTGAGAGCGGGTAACTATGGCTACACCTTC	CASSPPGVRAGNYGYTF
TRBV19	TRBD1	few	TRBJ1-5	TGTGCCAGTAGAGACAGGGGGCTCGATCAGCCCCAGCATTTT	CASRDRGLDQPQHF
TRBV7-8	.	.	TRBJ1-4	TGTGCCAGCCCCCTTTTCGACAGGTCTAATGAAAAACTGTTTTTT	CASPLFDRSNEKLFF
TRBV25-1	.	.	TRBJ1-2	TGTGCCAGCAGTGAATACAGGGTTGGCTACACCTTC	CASSEYRVGYTF
TRBV6-1	.	few	TRBJ1-5	TGTGCCAGCAGTGAAGTCGGGGTTGATCAGCCCCAGCATTTT	CASSEVGVDQPQHF
TRBV7-2	.	.	TRBJ1-5	TGTGCCAGCAGCCTAGGATCAGGGAGCAATCAGCCCCAGCATTTT	CASSLGSGSNQPQHF
TRBV5-5	.	few	TRBJ2-3	TGTGCCAGCAGCTTGACAGCCACAGATACGCAGTATTTT	CASSLTATDTQYF
TRBV7-2	.	few	TRBJ1-2	TGTGCCAGCGGAGACTATGGCTACACCTTC	CASGDYGYTF
TRBV9	.	.	TRBJ2-7	TGTGCCAGCAGCGTAGGGGCCGGGGGACGGAGTTACGAGCAGTACTTC	CASSVGAGGRSYEQYF
TRBV19	TRBD2	.	TRBJ2-1	TGTGCCAGTAGTATTGAGGGTTCTAGCGGGGAATTTAGCTCCTACAATGAGCAGTTCTTC	CASSIEGSSGEFSSYNEQFF
TRBV5-5	.	few	TRBJ2-1	TGTGCCAGCAGCTTGGATGTAGGGGCCTACAATGAGCAGTTCTTC	CASSLDVGAYNEQFF